Reported below is one T cell receptor beta chain. This same CDR3 is encoded by further DNA sequences in the sample. The assay was immunoSEQ multiplex PCR, and TCRdb's table has in-frame clones only and misses some. The sample shows roughly 240,000 clones, roughly 85% of them seen only once. These data originate in a study of blood T cell repertoires in COVID-19. Across the study: Collection of acute and convalescent COVID-19 samples took place in the United States, Italy and Spain. Nucleic acid was either cDNA or gDNA, and it came from T cells, B-cell-depleted T cells, or PBMCs.

CDR1 SGDLS and CDR2 YYNGEE come from the germline V gene. V was trimmed by 0 bases and J by 3 bases, leaving 10 bases between them. The CDR3 consists of 14 residues. Enrollees, roughly 18 to 95 years old, lived in 20 to 25 US areas. Clinical histories supplied by participants themselves formed the basis of cohort assignment. The rearrangement links TRBV9 to TRBJ2-7; no firm D call. The sample comprised PBMCs or T cells enriched from blood (not recorded which). The receptor's source is a woman aged 45-65 years with acute COVID-19. This CDR3 is CASSVAGGGYEQYF. CDR3 coding DNA: TGTGCCAGCAGCGTAGCGGGTGGCGGCTACGAGCAGTACTTC.